This TCR beta chain appears in the sequencing data of a study of identical twins. Study results and caveats: Low generation probability was overrepresented in out-of-frame alpha sequences shared by twins. Without tracking the same donors, conclusions rested on cross-sectional statistical analysis. Abundant beta clonotypes from cord blood bore fewer insertions; memory repertoires lacked this pattern.

Note on this clonotype: What it recognizes is unknown.

TCRdb itself ran the 5' RACE reads through MiXCR, one entry per CDR3 protein. The table records more than 650,000 distinct CDR3 sequences, 5.5% to 6.5% of them present only once. Germline V lookup: CDR1 SGHRS, CDR2 YFSETQ. V dropped 0 bases and J dropped 8 bases, with 14 bases sitting between them. The CDR3 totals 14 residues. Only healthy Caucasians were enrolled as donors. The V call is TRBV5-1, the J call TRBJ1-2; perhaps TRBD1 as D (6 bases). This TCR came from a man between 18 and 35 years old in good health. The sequenced sample was naive T cells sorted from blood. As DNA, the CDR3 is TGCGCCAGCAGCTTGGCGGGCAGGGGAGAAGGCTACACCTTC. It yields the protein CASSLAGRGEGYTF. The full variable domain, its missing parts supplied by reference TRBV5-1 and TRBJ1-2, is KAGVTQTPRYLIKTRGQQVTLSCSPISGHRSVSWYQQTPGQGLQFLFEYFSETQRNKGNFPGRFSGRQFSNSRSEMNVSTLELGDSALYLCASSLAGRGEGYTFGSGTRLTVV.